This entry lists 27 T cell receptor beta chains sequenced from one sample in a study of blood T cell repertoires in COVID-19. The protocol was immunoSEQ multiplex PCR, while the TCRdb copy is restricted to in-frame clones and leaves out a portion. This table has about 150,000 clones, about nine tenths appearing once. The sequenced sample was peripheral blood. The source of these receptors is a man older than 75 with acute or convalescent COVID-19.

V is TRBV24-1 and J is TRBJ2-5; TRBD1 matches 7 bases. J lost 2 bases, V lost 5 bases, and 7 bases had no gene match. Germline CDR1 reads KGHDR; CDR2 reads SFDVKD. The CDR3 sequence is 15 residues long. CDR3 nucleotide sequence: TGTGCCACCAGTGCCGGGACAGAGATTCAAGAGACCCAGTACTTC. Protein: CATSAGTEIQETQYF.

V and J are TRBV29-1 and TRBJ1-3; possibly TRBD1 for D (5 bases). Germline V gene lookup returns CDR1 SQVTM and CDR2 ANQGSEA. The V end lost 4 bases, the J end lost 8 bases, and 18 bases lay between the germline ends. The CDR3 runs 14 residues. The CDR3 sequence is CSVGKTEGRDTIYF. The CDR3 region has the DNA TGCAGCGTTGGAAAGACAGAAGGTAGAGACACCATATATTTT.

The chain recombines TRBV27 with TRBJ2-7; 13 bases map to TRBD2. This CDR3 contains 14 residues. CDR1 is MNHEY and CDR2 is SMNVEV in the germline V gene (reference sequence). The ends lost 6 bases at V and 4 bases at J; junction bases unmatched: 3. The CDR3 here is CASSPGLAGYEQYF. In DNA form, the CDR3 reads TGTGCCAGCAGCCCGGGACTAGCGGGATACGAGCAGTACTTC.

The chain combines TRBV28 with TRBJ1-4; D remains ambiguous. The germline V gene has CDR1 MDHEN and CDR2 SYDVKM. V was clipped by 4 bases and J by 7 bases, with 19 bases between them. The CDR3 runs 16 residues. This CDR3 is CASSSTNKARGEKLFF. CDR3 nucleotide sequence: TGTGCCAGCAGTTCGACCAACAAGGCTCGAGGTGAAAAACTGTTTTTT.

The table lists this clone with many counts. In DNA form, the CDR3 reads TGTGCCAGCAGACACAGGGGGCTTGGTGGCTACACCTTC. Translated, it gives CASRHRGLGGYTF. The chain couples TRBV6-6 to TRBJ1-2, with 9 bases lining up with TRBD1. The CDR3 loop spans 13 amino acids. From germline, CDR1 is MNHNY and CDR2 SVGAGI (reference sequence). V shed 6 bases and J 7 bases; nucleotides not matched to a gene: 6.

V and J are TRBV20-1 and TRBJ2-2; D unclear. Trimming cost V 3 bases and J 1 base, with 9 bases left between them. Germline CDR1 and CDR2: DFQATT and SNEGSKA (reference sequence). This CDR3 contains 14 residues. CDR3 DNA sequence: TGCAGTGCTAGTGGCAGGAAGAACACCGGGGAGCTGTTTTTT. This encodes CSASGRKNTGELFF.

This CDR3 reads CAWSAPWTSGTYEQYF. The CDR3 nucleotides read TGTGCCTGGAGCGCCCCGTGGACTAGCGGAACCTACGAGCAGTACTTC. V and J are TRBV30 and TRBJ2-7; 10 bases are a match to TRBD2. V shed 3 bases, J shed 2 bases, and the junction held 10 bases outside the gene matches. Germline-derived CDR1 and CDR2 are GTSNPN and SVGIG (reference sequence). The CDR3 covers 16 residues.

This chain uses TRBV9 with TRBJ2-2, with 7 bases that match TRBD2. CDR3 size: 14 residues. The ends lost 3 bases at V and 6 bases at J; junction bases unmatched: 5. Germline values: CDR1 SGDLS, CDR2 YYNGEE. CDR3 residues: CASSGRSGAGELFF. The CDR3 DNA sequence: TGTGCCAGCAGCGGACGGAGCGGGGCCGGGGAGCTGTTTTTT.

The chain employs TRBV5-5 and TRBJ2-4, with 7 bases lining up with TRBD1. Germline assignment: CDR1 SGHKS and CDR2 YYEKEE (reference sequence). This CDR3 has 13 residues. V shed 2 bases and J 7 bases; nucleotides not matched to a gene: 3. CDR3 sequence (DNA): TGTGCCAGCAGCTTCACAGGGGCGAACATTCAGTACTTC. The encoded protein is CASSFTGANIQYF.

The chain's CDR3 is CASTGWEQFF. DNA for the CDR3: TGTGCCAGCACAGGATGGGAGCAGTTCTTC. V is TRBV27 and J is TRBJ2-1, with no clear D. This CDR3 region has 10 residues. In germline, CDR1 is MNHEY, CDR2 SMNVEV (reference sequence). Trimming took off 7 bases at V and 10 bases at J, with 8 bases between the two ends.

This chain joins TRBV30 and TRBJ1-2, with D maybe TRBD1 (5 bases). Germline-derived CDR1 and CDR2 are GTSNPN and SVGIG (reference sequence). The CDR3 has 14 amino acids. V was shortened by 2 bases and J by 5 bases, with 15 bases between the two germline ends. DNA of the CDR3: TGTGCCTGGAGTACCCCGGGGGGGACTTATGGCTACACCTTC. The encoded protein is CAWSTPGGTYGYTF.

The chain is built from TRBV6-5 and TRBJ1-4, with 8 nucleotides matching TRBD1. The CDR3 has 16 residues. Losses at the gene ends were 2 bases for V and 5 bases for J; bases not matched to a gene: 7. Germline V lookup: CDR1 MNHEY, CDR2 SVGAGI. DNA for the CDR3: TGTGCCAGCAGTTACGCCCGGGCAGGGGGCAATGAAAAACTGTTTTTT. Protein sequence: CASSYARAGGNEKLFF.

This chain uses TRBV7-6 with TRBJ2-3; D is uncertain. The CDR3 totals 13 residues. V was trimmed by 5 bases and J by 3 bases, leaving 9 bases between them. CDR1 and CDR2 from the germline V gene are SGHVS and FNYEAQ. CDR3 amino acids: CASSTDMTDTQYF. The CDR3 region has the DNA TGTGCCAGCAGCACCGACATGACAGATACGCAGTATTTT.

The CDR3, as DNA: TGTGCCAGCAGTTACGGGACAGGGTTAACTGAAGCTTTCTTT. Its protein is CASSYGTGLTEAFF. The V and J genes are TRBV6-5 and TRBJ1-1, with 9 bases matching TRBD1. J lost 5 bases, V lost 2 bases, and 3 bases had no gene match. Germline values: CDR1 MNHEY, CDR2 SVGAGI. This CDR3 is built from 14 residues.

The genes are TRBV24-1 and TRBJ1-2, with D possibly being TRBD1 (6 bases). This CDR3 region has 15 residues. Germline V CDR1 and CDR2: KGHDR, SFDVKD. The germline V and J ends were trimmed by 1 base and 7 bases, with 15 bases remaining between them. The CDR3 DNA reads TGTGCCACCAGTGATTTTCCGGACAGCTCTAGTGGCTACACCTTC. It yields the protein CATSDFPDSSSGYTF.

V gene TRBV7-3 combines with J gene TRBJ2-1; 9 bases fit TRBD2. The J segment lost 2 bases and the V segment lost 1 base, leaving 0 bases of the junction unmatched. The CDR3 is made up of 15 amino acids. Germline V CDR1 and CDR2: SGHTA, FQGTGA. CDR3 region: CASSLRLAAYNEQFF. The CDR3 nucleotides are TGTGCCAGCAGCTTAAGACTAGCGGCCTACAATGAGCAGTTCTTC.

V usage is TRBV6-1 and J usage is TRBJ2-7; 8 bases match TRBD1. The CDR3 contains 17 residues. Germline CDR1 is MNHNS and CDR2 is SASEGT. Trimming took 4 bases from V and 5 from J; bases not matched to a gene: 16. The CDR3 here is CASSASSTGTGIHEQYF. The CDR3 region has the DNA TGTGCCAGCAGTGCCTCATCCACCGGGACAGGCATCCACGAGCAGTACTTC.

The gene calls are TRBV6-2 or TRBV6-3 and TRBJ2-2, with 8 bases fitting TRBD1. Germline CDR1 MNHEY, CDR2 SVGEGT. The V and J ends lost 3 bases and 3 bases, in that order; junction bases with no gene match: 3. The CDR3 spans 15 residues. The chain's CDR3 is CASSYQGADTGELFF. The CDR3 DNA sequence: TGTGCCAGCAGTTATCAGGGGGCGGACACCGGGGAGCTGTTTTTT.

J is TRBJ1-4 and V is TRBV2; 12 bases are shared with TRBD1. Germline trimming cut 2 bases from V and 7 bases from J; bases unmatched to any gene: 2. CDR1 and CDR2 (germline): SNHLY, FYNNEI. The CDR3 runs to 15 residues. The CDR3 DNA is TGTGCCAGCAGTGAATCGGGACAGGGGGCTGAAAAACTGTTTTTT. Translated, it gives CASSESGQGAEKLFF.

In its sample, this clone was seen once. For the CDR3, the DNA is TGCGCCAGCAGCTTGGGGCCTTTAGCGGGGGGCACAGATACGCAGTATTTT. The encoded protein is CASSLGPLAGGTDTQYF. V usage is TRBV5-1 and J usage is TRBJ2-3, with 9 positions matching TRBD2. CDR1 and CDR2 (germline): SGHRS, YFSETQ. V shed 0 bases and J 1 base; nucleotides not matched to a gene: 6. The CDR3 totals 17 residues.

The chain couples TRBV10-3 to TRBJ2-7; 9 bases fit TRBD1. With V trimmed by 6 bases and J by 5 bases, 5 bases remained unmatched. In germline, CDR1 is ENHRY, CDR2 SYGVKD. CDR3 length: 13 residues. The CDR3 DNA is TGTGCCATCAGACAGACAGGGGGGGACGAGCAGTACTTC. Its translation: CAIRQTGGDEQYF.

The rearrangement joins TRBV6-5 to TRBJ1-6; 7 nucleotides align to TRBD1. The germline V gene encodes CDR1 MNHEY and CDR2 SVGAGI. The CDR3 consists of 15 residues. The junction had 7 bases not matched to a gene; V was cut back by 8 bases and J by 3 bases. The CDR3 DNA reads as TGTGCCAGCCAAACAGGGGTCCTCTATAATTCACCCCTCCACTTT. It encodes CASQTGVLYNSPLHF.

The rearrangement links TRBV2 to TRBJ2-7; TRBD2 agrees at 8 bases. CDR1 is SNHLY, CDR2 FYNNEI, per germline. The CDR3 loop spans 15 amino acids. V was pared by 7 bases and J by 3 bases, with 11 bases of the junction left unmatched. For the CDR3, the DNA is TGTGCCAGCATCCTACCGGGAGGGCCGAGCTACGAGCAGTACTTC. This gives the protein CASILPGGPSYEQYF.

On this clone itself: Relative to the germline gene, one junction end is altered; a read error may explain this. The chain couples TRBV29-1 to TRBJ2-7, with a possible D match to TRBD2 (5 bases). The CDR3 covers 12 residues. Germline V lookup: CDR1 SQVTM, CDR2 ANQGSEA. CDR3 in DNA: TGCAGCGTTAAAGAGGGCCCCCACGAGCAGTACTTC. Protein: CSVKEGPHEQYF.

The genes are TRBV6-2 or TRBV6-3 and TRBJ2-1, with 10 bases identical to TRBD1. Germline values: CDR1 MNHEY, CDR2 SVGEGT. V lost 6 bases, J lost 6 bases, and 17 bases stayed unmatched. The CDR3 has 18 residues. CDR3 DNA: TGTGCCAGCAGCAATTTCCGCTCGATCCGGGACAGGGGCAATGAGCAGTTCTTC. Its translation is CASSNFRSIRDRGNEQFF.

V usage is TRBV27 and J usage is TRBJ1-4; the D gene is possibly TRBD1 (6 bases). Germline CDR1 MNHEY, CDR2 SMNVEV (reference sequence). Between the trimmed V and J ends, which lost 0 bases and 12 bases, there was a span of 14 bases. The CDR3 sequence is 14 residues long. This CDR3 is CASSLSYRAWELFF. CDR3 bases: TGTGCCAGCAGTTTATCCTACAGGGCTTGGGAACTGTTTTTT.

V usage is TRBV9 and J usage is TRBJ2-2; possibly TRBD2 for D (6 bases). Trimming left V 0 bases short and J 2 bases short, with 11 bases between. Per germline, CDR1 SGDLS and CDR2 YYNGEE. The CDR3 contains 16 residues. CDR3 nucleotide sequence: TGTGCCAGCAGCGTAGAACCAGGACTAAACACCGGGGAGCTGTTTTTT. This codes for CASSVEPGLNTGELFF.